The TCR beta chain under discussion was sequenced for a study of blood T cell repertoires in COVID-19. Study as a whole: Acute-phase and convalescent COVID-19 samples originated in the United States, Italy and Spain. From T cells, B-cell-depleted T cells, or PBMCs came the material, which was cDNA or gDNA.

Per the authors' pipeline: Estimation of nucleated cell counts was performed using reference gene primer amplification. Libraries were prepared by immunoSEQ multiplex PCR; TCRdb keeps only in-frame clonotypes and omits some of them. D and trimming were read from the DNA, whereas the V and J calls and clone size are those reported in that table. Among fewer than 350,000 clones, approximately 90% were seen once, and the ten largest hold over 2%. The cohort comprised adults aged 18 to 89 years residing in around 25 US areas. The CDR3 is made up of 15 amino acids. The V end lost 5 bases, the J end lost 1 base, and 11 bases lay between the germline ends. Germline V gives CDR1 MNHEY, CDR2 SMNVEV (reference sequence).

Sequencing used PBMCs or T cells enriched from blood (not recorded which). The sequence came from a woman aged 55-70 years in a cohort exposed to, infected with or recovered from COVID-19 (not recorded which). The chain is built from TRBV27 and TRBJ2-2; no definite D call. Written as DNA, the CDR3 is TGTGCCAGCAGTACCTCAGCTAGGAACACCGGGGAGCTGTTTTTT. It codes for CASSTSARNTGELFF.